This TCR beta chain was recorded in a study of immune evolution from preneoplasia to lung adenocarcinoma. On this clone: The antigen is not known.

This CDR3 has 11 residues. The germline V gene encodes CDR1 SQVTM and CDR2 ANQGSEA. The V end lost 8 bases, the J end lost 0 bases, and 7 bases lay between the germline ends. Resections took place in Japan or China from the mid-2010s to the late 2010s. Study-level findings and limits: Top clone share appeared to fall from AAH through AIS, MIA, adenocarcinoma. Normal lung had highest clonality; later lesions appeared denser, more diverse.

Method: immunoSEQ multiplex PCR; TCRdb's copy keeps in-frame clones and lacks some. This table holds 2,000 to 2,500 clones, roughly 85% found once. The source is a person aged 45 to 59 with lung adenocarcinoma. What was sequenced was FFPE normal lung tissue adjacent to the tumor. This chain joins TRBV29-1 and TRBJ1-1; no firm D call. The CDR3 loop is CSFRLNTEAFF. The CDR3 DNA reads TGCAGCTTCAGGTTGAACACTGAAGCTTTCTTT.